This T cell receptor beta chain was obtained from a study of CD8 T cells in ankylosing spondylitis. Study-level findings and limits: In ankylosing spondylitis patients, matched synovial fluid reportedly showed significant enrichment of disease-linked clones. Seemingly distinctive of ankylosing spondylitis blood was a TCR beta motif formed by eight highly homologous variants. Disease-linked clones proved CD8+ and comparatively uncommon in peripheral blood. Prior work had noted some motif variants in reactive arthritis blood and synovial fluid.

For TCR beta, libraries came from quantitative 5'-RACE with molecular barcodes. TCRdb reanalysed the 5' RACE reads using MiXCR and keeps one entry per CDR3 protein. The sample lists roughly 700,000 distinct CDR3 sequences, around 20% occurring once. Remarks on this clonotype: The target antigen is unknown.

The V end was cut by 5 bases, the J end by 9 bases, with 21 bases between. The CDR3 loop spans 15 amino acids. Germline values: CDR1 SGHRS, CDR2 YFSETQ. The gene calls are TRBV5-1 and TRBJ2-1, with D maybe TRBD2 (5 bases). The sequence came from a male donor with ankylosing spondylitis. The sample was blood, either unsorted or a sorted T cell fraction (not recorded which). The CDR3 nucleotides read TGCGCCAGCAGTTTCGACGGGGTCCCCCCTAGTGAGCAGTTCTTC. It codes for CASSFDGVPPSEQFF.